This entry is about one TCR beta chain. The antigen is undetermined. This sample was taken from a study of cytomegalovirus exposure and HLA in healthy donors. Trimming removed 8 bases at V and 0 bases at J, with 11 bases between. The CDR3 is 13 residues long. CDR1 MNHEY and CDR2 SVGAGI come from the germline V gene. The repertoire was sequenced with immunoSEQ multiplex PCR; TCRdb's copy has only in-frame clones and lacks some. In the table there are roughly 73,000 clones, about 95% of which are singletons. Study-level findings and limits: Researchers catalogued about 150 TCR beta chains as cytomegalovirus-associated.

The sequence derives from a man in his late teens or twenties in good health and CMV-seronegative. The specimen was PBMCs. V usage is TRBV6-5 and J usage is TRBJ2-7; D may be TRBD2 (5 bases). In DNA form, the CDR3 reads TGTGCCAGCCTAGCTCTTAGCTCCTACGAGCAGTACTTC. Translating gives CASLALSSYEQYF.